Sequencing of this T cell receptor (beta chain) was carried out in a study of blood T cells in healthy people across ages. Study conclusions and caveats: Estimated diversity, derived from one million T cells, was regarded as an underestimate. While age rose, TCR beta diversity per million T cells dropped in a roughly linear way.

Alongside a J-beta primer mix, a sample-barcoded 5' primer served in a second PCR lasting roughly 6 to 11 cycles. TCRdb used MiXCR to reprocess the 5' RACE reads, holding one entry per CDR3 protein. This table holds 850,000 to 1,100,000 distinct CDR3 sequences, roughly two fifths found once. This clonotype has only one observation. Its antigen is as yet unknown. Each of the donors had 8 to 10 milliliters of peripheral blood drawn into EDTA-treated Vacutainer tubes. This TCR was sampled from a man in his late teens or twenties in good health. Material for sequencing was blood.

CDR3 sequence (DNA): TGTGCCAGCAGTGACAGGGCAAACACCGGGGAGCTGTTTTTT. Encoded protein: CASSDRANTGELFF. V is TRBV6-4 and J is TRBJ2-2; D unclear. The V end lost 2 bases, the J end lost 2 bases, and 6 bases lay between the germline ends. Germline V gives CDR1 MRHNA, CDR2 SNTAGT. CDR3 length: 14 amino acids.